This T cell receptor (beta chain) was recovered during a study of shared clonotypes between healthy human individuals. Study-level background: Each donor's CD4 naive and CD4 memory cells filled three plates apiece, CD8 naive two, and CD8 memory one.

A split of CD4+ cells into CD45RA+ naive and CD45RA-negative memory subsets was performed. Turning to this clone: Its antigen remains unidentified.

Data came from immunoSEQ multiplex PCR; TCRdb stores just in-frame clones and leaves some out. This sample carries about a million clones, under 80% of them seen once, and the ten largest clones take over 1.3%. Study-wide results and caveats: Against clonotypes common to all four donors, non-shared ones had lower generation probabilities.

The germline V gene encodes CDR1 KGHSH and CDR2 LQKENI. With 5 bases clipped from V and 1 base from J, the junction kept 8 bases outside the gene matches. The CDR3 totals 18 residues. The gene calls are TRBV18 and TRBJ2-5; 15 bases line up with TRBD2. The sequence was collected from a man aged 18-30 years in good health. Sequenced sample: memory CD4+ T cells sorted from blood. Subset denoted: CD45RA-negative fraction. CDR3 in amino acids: CASSWGTSGRKSQETQYF. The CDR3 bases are TGTGCCAGCTCATGGGGGACTAGCGGGAGGAAAAGCCAAGAGACCCAGTACTTC. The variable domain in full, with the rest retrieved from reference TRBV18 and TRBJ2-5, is NAGVMQNPRHLVRRRGQEARLRCSPMKGHSHVYWYRQLPEEGLKFMVYLQKENIIDESGMPKERFSAEFPKEGPSILRIQQVVRGDSAAYFCASSWGTSGRKSQETQYFGPGTRLLVL.